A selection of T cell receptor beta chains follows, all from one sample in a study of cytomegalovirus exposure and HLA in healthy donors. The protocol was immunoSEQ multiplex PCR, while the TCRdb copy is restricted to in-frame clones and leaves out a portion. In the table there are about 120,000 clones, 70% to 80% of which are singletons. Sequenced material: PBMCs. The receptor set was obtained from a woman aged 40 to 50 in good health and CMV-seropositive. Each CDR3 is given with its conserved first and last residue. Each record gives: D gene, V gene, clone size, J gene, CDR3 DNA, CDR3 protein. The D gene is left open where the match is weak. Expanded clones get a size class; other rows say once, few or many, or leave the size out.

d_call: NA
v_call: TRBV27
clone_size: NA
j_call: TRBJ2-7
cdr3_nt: TGTGCCAGCAGTTTATCGACCGGGGGTTGGAGGCAGCAGTACTTC
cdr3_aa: CASSLSTGGWRQQYF

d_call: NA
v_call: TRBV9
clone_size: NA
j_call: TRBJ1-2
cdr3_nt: TGTGCCAGCAGCGTAGCTCCGACAGAAATACTCCATGGCTACACCTTC
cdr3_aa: CASSVAPTEILHGYTF

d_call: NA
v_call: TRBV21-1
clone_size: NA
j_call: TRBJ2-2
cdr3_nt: TGTGCCAGGGGGACAGGGGGAGCGAACACCGGGGAGCTGTTTTTT
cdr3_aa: CARGTGGANTGELFF

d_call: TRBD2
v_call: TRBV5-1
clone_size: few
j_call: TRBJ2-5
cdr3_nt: TGCGCCAGCAGCTTGGAACTAGCGGGAGGTCCCCCTTACTTC
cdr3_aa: CASSLELAGGPPYF

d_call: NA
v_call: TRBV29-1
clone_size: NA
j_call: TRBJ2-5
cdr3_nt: TGCAGCGTTTTCGAAGAGACCCAGTACTTC
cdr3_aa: CSVFEETQYF

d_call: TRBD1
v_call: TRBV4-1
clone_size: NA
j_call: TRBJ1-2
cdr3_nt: TGCGCCAGCAGCCAAGATGGACCCACGGGTTTACAGGGGCGAGACAACTATGGCTACACCTTC
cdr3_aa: CASSQDGPTGLQGRDNYGYTF

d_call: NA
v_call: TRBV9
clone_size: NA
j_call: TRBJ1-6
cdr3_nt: TGTGCCAGCAGCGCATCACAGGGAGGGTCCTATAATTCACCCCTCCACTTT
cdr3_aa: CASSASQGGSYNSPLHF

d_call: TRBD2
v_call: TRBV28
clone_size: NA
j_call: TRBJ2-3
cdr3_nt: TGTGCCAGCAGTTCAGCGGGGGGGACCTACTTGTCCCCATCGAAGATGGATACGCAGTATTTT
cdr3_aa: CASSSAGGTYLSPSKMDTQYF

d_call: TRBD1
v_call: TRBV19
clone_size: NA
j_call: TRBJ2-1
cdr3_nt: TGTGCCAGCACCGGGACAGGCCCTCTCAATGAGCAGTTCTTC
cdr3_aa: CASTGTGPLNEQFF

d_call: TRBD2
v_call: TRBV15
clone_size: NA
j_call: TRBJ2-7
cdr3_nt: TGTGCCACCAGCAGGAGCGGGAGTGCGGACGAGCAGTACTTC
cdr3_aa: CATSRSGSADEQYF

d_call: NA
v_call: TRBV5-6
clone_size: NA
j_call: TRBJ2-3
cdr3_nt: TGTGCCAGCAGTTTCGACTTCACAGATACGCAGTATTTT
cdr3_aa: CASSFDFTDTQYF

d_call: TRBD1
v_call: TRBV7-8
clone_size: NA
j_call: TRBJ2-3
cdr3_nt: TGTGCCAGCAGCACATCACAGGGGGAGGTAGATACGCAGTATTTT
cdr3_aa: CASSTSQGEVDTQYF

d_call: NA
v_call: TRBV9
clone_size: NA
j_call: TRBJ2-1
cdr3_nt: TGTGCCAGCAGCGGAAGCGGGTCACCCTACAATGAGCAGTTCTTC
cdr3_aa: CASSGSGSPYNEQFF

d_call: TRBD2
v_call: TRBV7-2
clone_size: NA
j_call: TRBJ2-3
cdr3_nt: TGTGCCAGCAGCTCACAAAGCGGGAACACAGATACGCAGTATTTT
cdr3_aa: CASSSQSGNTDTQYF

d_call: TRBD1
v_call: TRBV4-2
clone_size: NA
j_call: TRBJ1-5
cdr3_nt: TGTGCCAGCAGCCAAGATGAGGACAGGGGGCGGTTAGAAAGCAATCAGCCCCAGCATTTT
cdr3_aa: CASSQDEDRGRLESNQPQHF

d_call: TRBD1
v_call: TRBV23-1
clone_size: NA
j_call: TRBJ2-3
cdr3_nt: TGCGCCAGCAGTCAATTCCGGGACAGGGGGTCTAGAACCCGCACAGATACGCAGTATTTT
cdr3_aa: CASSQFRDRGSRTRTDTQYF

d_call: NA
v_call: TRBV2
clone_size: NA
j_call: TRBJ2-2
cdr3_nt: TGTGCCAGCAGATTAAGCGGGTTGGACACCGGGGAGCTGTTTTTT
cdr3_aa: CASRLSGLDTGELFF

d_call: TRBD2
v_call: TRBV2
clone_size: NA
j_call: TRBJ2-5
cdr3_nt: TGTGCCACCGCCCCGTTCGGGGGGAAAGAGACCCAGTACTTC
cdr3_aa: CATAPFGGKETQYF

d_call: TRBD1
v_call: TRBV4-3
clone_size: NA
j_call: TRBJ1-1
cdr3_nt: TGCGCCAGCAGCCAAGAGGGACAGAGTACTGAAGCTTTCTTT
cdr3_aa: CASSQEGQSTEAFF

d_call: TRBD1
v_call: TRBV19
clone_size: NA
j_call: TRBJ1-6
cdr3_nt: TGTGCCTCCCAGTACCGGGAAGACAGGGACAATTCACCCCTCCACTTT
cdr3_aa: CASQYREDRDNSPLHF

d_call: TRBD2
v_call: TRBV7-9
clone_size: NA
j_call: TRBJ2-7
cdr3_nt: TGTGCCAGCAGTTTCAAGGCGGGCGGGAGGGGCTACGAGCAGTACTTC
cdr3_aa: CASSFKAGGRGYEQYF

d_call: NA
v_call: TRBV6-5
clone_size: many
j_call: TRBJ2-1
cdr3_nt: TGTGCCAGCAGTTACTCGTTGTATAATGAGCAGTTCTTC
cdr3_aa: CASSYSLYNEQFF

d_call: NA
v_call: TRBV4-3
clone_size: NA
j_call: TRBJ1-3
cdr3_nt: TGCGCCAGCAGCACCGACAGGAGCTCTGGAAACACCATATATTTT
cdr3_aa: CASSTDRSSGNTIYF

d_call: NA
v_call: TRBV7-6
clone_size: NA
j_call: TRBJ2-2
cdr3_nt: TGTGCCAGCAGCTCGGGAGACGGGGAGCTGTTTTTT
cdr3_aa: CASSSGDGELFF

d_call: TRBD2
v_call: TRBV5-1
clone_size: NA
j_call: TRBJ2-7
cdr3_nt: TGCGCCAGCAGCCCGAATGGCGGGGGGACCTCCGGCATAGGCGAGCAGTACTTC
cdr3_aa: CASSPNGGGTSGIGEQYF

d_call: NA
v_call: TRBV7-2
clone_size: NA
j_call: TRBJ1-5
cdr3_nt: TGTGCCAGCAGCTTAACTCGGGGGGAGAGTCAGCCCCAGCATTTT
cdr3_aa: CASSLTRGESQPQHF